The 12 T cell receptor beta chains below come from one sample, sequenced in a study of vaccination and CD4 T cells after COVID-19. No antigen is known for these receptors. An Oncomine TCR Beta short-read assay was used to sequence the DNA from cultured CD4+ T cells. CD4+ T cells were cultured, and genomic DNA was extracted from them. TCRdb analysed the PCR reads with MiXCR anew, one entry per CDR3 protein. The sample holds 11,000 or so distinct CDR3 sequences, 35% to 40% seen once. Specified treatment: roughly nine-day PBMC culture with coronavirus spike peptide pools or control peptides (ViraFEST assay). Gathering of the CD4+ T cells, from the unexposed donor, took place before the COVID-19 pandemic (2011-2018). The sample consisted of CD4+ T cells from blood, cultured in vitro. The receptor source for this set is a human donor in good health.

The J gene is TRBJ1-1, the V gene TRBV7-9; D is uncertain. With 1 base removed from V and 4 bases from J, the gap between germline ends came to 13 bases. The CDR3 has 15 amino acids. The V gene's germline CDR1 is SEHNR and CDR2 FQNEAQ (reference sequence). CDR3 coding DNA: TGTGCCAGCAGCTTAGGGCCAGATGGCGGCACTGAAGCTTTCTTT. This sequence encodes CASSLGPDGGTEAFF.

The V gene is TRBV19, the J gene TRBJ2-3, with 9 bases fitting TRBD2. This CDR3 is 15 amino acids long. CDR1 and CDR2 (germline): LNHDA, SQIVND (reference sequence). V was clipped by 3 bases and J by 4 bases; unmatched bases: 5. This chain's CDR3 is CASSIWREGADTQYF. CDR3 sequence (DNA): TGTGCCAGTAGTATTTGGCGGGAGGGGGCAGATACGCAGTATTTT.

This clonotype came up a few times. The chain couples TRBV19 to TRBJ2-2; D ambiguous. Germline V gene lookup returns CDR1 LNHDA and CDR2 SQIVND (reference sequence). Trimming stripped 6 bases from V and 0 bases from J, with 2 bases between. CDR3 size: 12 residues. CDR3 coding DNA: TGTGCCAGTAGAGCGAACACCGGGGAGCTGTTTTTT. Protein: CASRANTGELFF.

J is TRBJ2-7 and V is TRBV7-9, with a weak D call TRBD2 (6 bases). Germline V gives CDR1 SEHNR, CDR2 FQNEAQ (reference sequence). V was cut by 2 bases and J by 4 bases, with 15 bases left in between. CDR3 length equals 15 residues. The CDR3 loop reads CASSLTGTPGYEQYF. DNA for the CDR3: TGTGCCAGCAGCTTAACCGGGACTCCGGGTTACGAGCAGTACTTC.

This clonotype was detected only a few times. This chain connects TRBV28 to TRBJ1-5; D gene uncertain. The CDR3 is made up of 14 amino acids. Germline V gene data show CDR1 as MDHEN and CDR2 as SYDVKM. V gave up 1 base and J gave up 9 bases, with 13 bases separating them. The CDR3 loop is CASSLYGPSRPQHF. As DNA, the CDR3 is TGTGCCAGCAGTTTATATGGCCCCTCTCGGCCCCAGCATTTT.

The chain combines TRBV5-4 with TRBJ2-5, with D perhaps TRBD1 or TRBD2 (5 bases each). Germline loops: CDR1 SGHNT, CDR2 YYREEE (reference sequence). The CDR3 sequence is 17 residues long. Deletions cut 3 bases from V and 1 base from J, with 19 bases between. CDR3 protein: CASSSGRGRESQETQYF. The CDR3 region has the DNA TGTGCCAGCAGCTCGGGCCGGGGCAGGGAAAGCCAAGAGACCCAGTACTTC. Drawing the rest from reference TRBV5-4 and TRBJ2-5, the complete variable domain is ETGVTQSPTHLIKTRGQQVTLRCSSQSGHNTVSWYQQALGQGPQFIFQYYREEENGRGNFPPRFSGLQFPNYSSELNVNALELDDSALYLCASSSGRGRESQETQYFGPGTRLLVL.

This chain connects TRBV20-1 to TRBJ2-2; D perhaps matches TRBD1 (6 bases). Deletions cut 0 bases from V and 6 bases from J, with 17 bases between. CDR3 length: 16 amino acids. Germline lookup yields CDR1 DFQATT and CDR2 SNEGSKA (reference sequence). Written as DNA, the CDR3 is TGCAGTGCTAGAGACCTGGACAAGGGGGACGCCGGGGAGCTGTTTTTT. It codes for CSARDLDKGDAGELFF.

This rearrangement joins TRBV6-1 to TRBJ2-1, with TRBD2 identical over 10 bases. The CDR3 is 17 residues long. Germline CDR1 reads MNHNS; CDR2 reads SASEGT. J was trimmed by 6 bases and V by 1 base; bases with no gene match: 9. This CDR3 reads CASSEGASGRSINEQFF. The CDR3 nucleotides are TGTGCCAGCAGTGAAGGTGCTAGCGGGAGATCGATCAATGAGCAGTTCTTC.

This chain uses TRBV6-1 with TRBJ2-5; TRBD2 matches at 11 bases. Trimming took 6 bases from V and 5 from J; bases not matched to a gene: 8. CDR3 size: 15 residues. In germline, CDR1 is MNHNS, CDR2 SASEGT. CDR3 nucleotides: TGTGCCAGCAGACCTACTAGCGGGGGACTGGAGACCCAGTACTTC. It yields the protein CASRPTSGGLETQYF.

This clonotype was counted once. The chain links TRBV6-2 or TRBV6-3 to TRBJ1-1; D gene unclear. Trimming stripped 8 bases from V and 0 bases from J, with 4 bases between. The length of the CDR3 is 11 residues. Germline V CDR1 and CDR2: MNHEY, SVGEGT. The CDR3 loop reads CASVMNTEAFF. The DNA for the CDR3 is TGTGCCAGCGTCATGAACACTGAAGCTTTCTTT.

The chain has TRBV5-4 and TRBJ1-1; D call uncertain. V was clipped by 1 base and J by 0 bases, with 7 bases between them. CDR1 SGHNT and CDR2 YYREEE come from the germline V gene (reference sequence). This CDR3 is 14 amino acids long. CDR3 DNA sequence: TGTGCCAGCAGCTTGCTACAGATGAACACTGAAGCTTTCTTT. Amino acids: CASSLLQMNTEAFF.

The CDR3: CTSLVLQGDGYTF. CDR3 in DNA: TGCACCTCGTTGGTCTTACAGGGCGACGGCTACACCTTC. The gene calls are TRBV29-1 and TRBJ1-2; weak D call: TRBD1 (6 bases). In germline, CDR1 is SQVTM, CDR2 ANQGSEA. The CDR3 is made up of 13 amino acids.